The 16 T cell receptor beta chains below all came from one sample that was sequenced in a study of shared clonotypes between healthy human individuals. TCRdb's table, derived via immunoSEQ multiplex PCR, lists solely in-frame clones and lacks some. The sample has 740,000 or so clones; roughly 73% are singletons. The specimen sequenced was memory CD4+ T cells sorted from blood. Subset of the sample: CD45RA-negative fraction. The receptors come from a woman in her 30s in good health.

The chain is built from TRBV20-1 and TRBJ1-2; D is unclear. The CDR3 is made up of 11 amino acids. CDR1 is DFQATT and CDR2 is SNEGSKA in the germline V gene (reference sequence). The V end lost 1 base, the J end lost 7 bases, and 7 bases lay between the germline ends. CDR3 in amino acids: CSARGLVGYTF. Written as DNA, the CDR3 is TGCAGTGCTAGAGGTTTGGTTGGCTACACCTTC.

This clone appeared once. The V call is TRBV5-1, the J call TRBJ1-3; D perhaps matches TRBD1 (6 bases). Germline CDR1 and CDR2: SGHRS and YFSETQ. CDR3 length: 14 amino acids. Trimming shortened V by 6 bases and J by 0 bases, and 10 bases separated the two germline ends. The CDR3 region has the DNA TGCGCCAGCACCTCAGGGGCCTCTGGAAACACCATATATTTT. Encoded protein: CASTSGASGNTIYF.

The chain carries TRBV19 and TRBJ2-1; tentatively, D is TRBD2 (5 bases). CDR3 length: 13 residues. The germline V and J ends were trimmed by 4 bases and 8 bases, with 12 bases remaining between them. Germline V lookup: CDR1 LNHDA, CDR2 SQIVND (reference sequence). CDR3 DNA sequence: TGTGCCAGTAGTACTCTAGCTGGCCATGAGCAGTTCTTC. Protein sequence: CASSTLAGHEQFF.

The chain is built from TRBV4-1 and TRBJ1-2; D is ambiguous. V gave up 3 bases and J gave up 1 base, with 6 bases separating them. CDR1 is MGHRA, CDR2 YSYEKL, per germline. The CDR3 runs 13 residues. The CDR3 DNA follows: TGCGCCAGCAGCCACGACGGTAACTATGGCTACACCTTC. Its protein is CASSHDGNYGYTF.

This clone came up many times. The V gene is TRBV15, the J gene TRBJ1-4; D is ambiguous. V gave up 6 bases and J gave up 0 bases, with 5 bases separating them. Germline CDR1 reads LNHNV; CDR2 reads YYDKDF (reference sequence). The CDR3 has 13 residues. The CDR3 DNA follows: TGTGCCACCAGTACAGCAACTAATGAAAAACTGTTTTTT. Translation: CATSTATNEKLFF.

The chain joins TRBV5-1 to TRBJ2-1; maybe TRBD2 (6 bases). Germline values: CDR1 SGHRS, CDR2 YFSETQ. The CDR3 totals 14 residues. V was pared by 4 bases and J by 6 bases, with 14 bases between. CDR3 sequence (DNA): TGCGCCAGCAGCATCGGGACGGAGGGCAATGAGCAGTTCTTC. It is translated as CASSIGTEGNEQFF.

This sequence joins TRBV7-6 and TRBJ1-1; a possible D gene is TRBD1 (6 bases). This CDR3 is built from 16 residues. The V end lost 1 base, the J end lost 1 base, and 13 bases lay between the germline ends. Germline-derived CDR1 and CDR2 are SGHVS and FNYEAQ. DNA of the CDR3: TGTGCCAGCAGCTTAGGGCAGGGGCACCGGAACACTGAAGCTTTCTTT. Translation: CASSLGQGHRNTEAFF.

This clone appeared once. The chain has TRBV5-5 and TRBJ1-5; D gene uncertain. The V and J ends lost 0 bases and 5 bases respectively, with 6 bases between them. CDR1 and CDR2 (germline): SGHKS, YYEKEE (reference sequence). This CDR3 region has 13 residues. This CDR3 reads CASSLEPHQPQHF. The CDR3 DNA reads TGTGCCAGCAGCTTGGAGCCCCATCAGCCCCAGCATTTT. Full variable domain (outside the CDR3, taken from reference TRBV5-5 and TRBJ1-5): DAGVTQSPTHLIKTRGQQVTLRCSPISGHKSVSWYQQVLGQGPQFIFQYYEKEERGRGNFPDRFSARQFPNYSSELNVNALLLGDSALYLCASSLEPHQPQHFGDGTRLSIL.

The chain employs TRBV5-4 and TRBJ2-6; D is uncertain. The V end was cut by 5 bases, the J end by 2 bases, with 11 bases between. The germline V gene has CDR1 SGHNT and CDR2 YYREEE (reference sequence). This CDR3 is 15 amino acids long. CDR3 protein: CASSIGGTGANVLTF. As DNA, the CDR3 is TGTGCCAGCAGTATAGGTGGTACTGGGGCCAACGTCCTGACTTTC.

The gene calls are TRBV19 and TRBJ2-5; 9 bases are shared with TRBD1. The CDR3 contains 14 residues. CDR1 is LNHDA and CDR2 is SQIVND in the germline V gene (reference sequence). After removal of 4 bases from V and 7 bases from J, the junction contained 7 bases not matched to a gene. In nucleotides, the CDR3 is TGTGCCAGTAGTACAGGACAGGGGCTGGGGACCCAGTACTTC. Amino acid sequence: CASSTGQGLGTQYF.

Notes on this clone: Within the sample, other DNA sequences also encode this same CDR3. The chain uses TRBV5-1 and TRBJ1-1, with TRBD1 as a possible D gene (5 bases). Germline CDR1 and CDR2: SGHRS and YFSETQ. Trimming shortened V by 2 bases and J by 2 bases, and 7 bases separated the two germline ends. This CDR3 spans 13 amino acids. The CDR3 here is CASSFGGNTEAFF. CDR3 DNA: TGCGCCAGCAGCTTCGGGGGAAACACTGAAGCTTTCTTT.

This sequence joins TRBV2 and TRBJ2-1; 9 nucleotides line up with TRBD1. In germline, CDR1 is SNHLY, CDR2 FYNNEI. This CDR3 is built from 14 residues. The junction had 9 bases not matched to a gene; V was cut back by 6 bases and J by 9 bases. DNA of the CDR3: TGTGCCAGCAGGGGGACAGGGCGAGGTAGTGAGCAGTTCTTC. Translation: CASRGTGRGSEQFF.

This clone was found once. This rearrangement joins TRBV5-6 to TRBJ2-7; a weak D match, TRBD1 (6 bases). The germline CDR1 and CDR2 sequences are SGHDT and YYEEEE. The CDR3 sequence is 13 residues long. V was clipped by 4 bases and J by 3 bases, with 11 bases between them. DNA for the CDR3: TGTGCCAGCAGCCCGACAGGAAACTACGAGCAGTACTTC. Its translation is CASSPTGNYEQYF.

The V call is TRBV2, the J call TRBJ1-1; D ambiguous. With 6 bases removed from V and 4 bases from J, the gap between germline ends came to 9 bases. CDR3 size: 12 residues. Germline V CDR1 and CDR2: SNHLY, FYNNEI. DNA of the CDR3: TGTGCCAGCAGGCGTCGAACCACTGAAGCTTTCTTT. Its protein product is CASRRRTTEAFF. Based on the CDR3 plus reference TRBV2 and TRBJ1-1, the full variable domain is EPEVTQTPSHQVTQMGQEVILRCVPISNHLYFYWYRQILGQKVEFLVSFYNNEISEKSEIFDDQFSVERPDGSNFTLKIRSTKLEDSAMYFCASRRRTTEAFFGQGTRLTVV.

The chain is built from TRBV19 and TRBJ1-3; D is ambiguous. The length of the CDR3 is 17 residues. Germline V gene lookup returns CDR1 LNHDA and CDR2 SQIVND (reference sequence). The V and J ends lost 9 bases and 0 bases respectively, with 21 bases between them. CDR3 sequence reads: CASQREGTDSSGNTIYF. In nucleotides, the CDR3 is TGTGCCAGCCAGCGGGAGGGAACGGATAGCTCTGGAAACACCATATATTTT.

The genes are TRBV28 and TRBJ2-7; unclear D gene. V gave up 5 bases and J gave up 2 bases, with 7 bases separating them. This CDR3 contains 12 residues. Germline CDR1 is MDHEN and CDR2 is SYDVKM. The CDR3 spells CASSIRPYEQYF. CDR3 DNA: TGTGCCAGCAGTATTCGGCCCTACGAGCAGTACTTC.